These 30 T cell receptor beta chains were sequenced from one sample in a study of Graves' ophthalmopathy and Graves' hyperthyroidism. TCR beta CDR3 regions were amplified from RNA transcripts. A first-round RT-PCR used HTBI primers, followed by a second-round multiplex PCR. TCRdb redid the calling of the multiplex PCR reads with MiXCR, one entry per CDR3 protein. Of around 1.1 million distinct CDR3 sequences listed, less than 45% are singletons. The sample was peripheral blood or thyroid tissue (not recorded which). Receptor source: an adult man with Graves' hyperthyroidism.

This clonotype has ten or more counts. V usage is TRBV6-5 and J usage is TRBJ2-5; 7 bases are a match to TRBD1. CDR1 is MNHEY, CDR2 SVGAGI, per germline. CDR3 size: 14 residues. V was clipped by 6 bases and J by 5 bases; unmatched bases: 9. In DNA, the CDR3 is TGTGCCAGCAGCGACAGGGTGGATGGGGAGACCCAGTACTTC. Protein product: CASSDRVDGETQYF.

The sample holds a few counts of this clonotype. A much larger clone is a single base away; this may be a read error. V and J are TRBV7-9 and TRBJ1-2; 9 nucleotides agree with TRBD1. Germline CDR1 reads SEHNR; CDR2 reads FQNEAQ (reference sequence). The CDR3 is 14 amino acids. The CDR3 spells CANSSTGGSYGYTF. The DNA for the CDR3 is TGTGCCAACAGCTCAACAGGGGGCTCCTATGGCTACACCTTC.

In its sample, this clonotype was seen a few times. The chain couples TRBV7-8 to TRBJ2-7, with 11 bases lining up with TRBD1. Germline V gene data show CDR1 as SGHVS and CDR2 as FQNEAQ. The CDR3 sequence is 17 residues long. V lost 5 bases and J lost 2; bases outside the gene matches: 11. In DNA, the CDR3 is TGTGCCAGCAGCCTCCTGAATCCGGGACAGGGGGCCTACGAGCAGTACTTC. This translates into CASSLLNPGQGAYEQYF.

The V call is TRBV20-1, the J call TRBJ2-7; D possibly uses TRBD1 or TRBD2 (5 bases each). V shed 0 bases and J shed 3 bases, with 21 bases lying between them. Germline V lookup: CDR1 DFQATT, CDR2 SNEGSKA (reference sequence). There are 17 residues in the CDR3. CDR3 protein: CSARDRLANWDVYEQYF. As DNA, the CDR3 is TGCAGTGCTAGAGATCGTCTGGCCAACTGGGACGTCTACGAGCAGTACTTC.

This clonotype was detected a few times. This clone may be a read error of a much larger clone one base away. The chain employs TRBV7-8 and TRBJ2-2; D perhaps matches TRBD1 (5 bases). V lost 6 bases, J lost 6 bases, and 14 bases lay in between. The CDR3 is 14 residues long. Germline lookup yields CDR1 SGHVS and CDR2 FQNEAQ. The CDR3 nucleotides read TGTGCCAGCAGTAGGACACCTAACGCCGGGGAGCTGTTTTTT. Its protein is CASSRTPNAGELFF.

Many counts were recorded for this clonotype. J is TRBJ2-5 and V is TRBV7-9; D possibly uses TRBD1 or TRBD2 (6 bases each). Trimming removed 7 bases at V and 3 bases at J, with 15 bases between. Germline V gene sequence: CDR1 SEHNR, CDR2 FQNEAQ (reference sequence). This CDR3 contains 14 residues. The DNA of the CDR3 is TGTGCCAGCATCCCCGGGGGCCTAGAAGAGACCCAGTACTTC. It specifies CASIPGGLEETQYF.

This clonotype was recorded at least ten times. CDR3: CASRRSWGGGRNTEAFF. Here the CDR3 DNA reads TGTGCCAGTAGAAGGTCATGGGGAGGGGGCAGGAACACTGAAGCTTTCTTT. V is TRBV19 and J is TRBJ1-1, with 7 bases aligning to TRBD1. Germline V gene lookup returns CDR1 LNHDA and CDR2 SQIVND (reference sequence). CDR3 length equals 17 residues. Trimming removed 6 bases from V and 1 base from J; junction bases left unmatched: 14.

This rearrangement joins TRBV19 to TRBJ2-7; the D is unclear. This CDR3 region has 14 residues. V was pared by 3 bases and J by 3 bases, with 12 bases between. Germline lookup yields CDR1 LNHDA and CDR2 SQIVND (reference sequence). DNA of the CDR3: TGTGCCAGTAGTATCGCTCATAAGGGCTACGAGCAGTACTTC. It translates to CASSIAHKGYEQYF.

The chain is built from TRBV7-9 and TRBJ2-2; D is perhaps TRBD1 or TRBD2 (5 bases each). The CDR3 is 16 amino acids. CDR1 and CDR2 (germline): SEHNR, FQNEAQ (reference sequence). With 2 bases removed from V and 6 bases from J, the gap between germline ends came to 16 bases. CDR3 DNA sequence: TGTGCCAGCAGCTTAATCGGGACCCGGCTCCCCGGGGAGCTGTTTTTT. The encoded protein is CASSLIGTRLPGELFF.

This clonotype came up many times. A junction boundary mismatches the germline segment, possibly from a read error. V and J are TRBV20-1 and TRBJ2-7; D is unresolved. Germline values: CDR1 DFQATT, CDR2 SNEGSKA (reference sequence). The CDR3 is made up of 12 amino acids. The CDR3 nucleotides read TGCAGTGCTAGTAGCAGAAGGGCTCCATACCTCTTC. Amino acid sequence: CSASSRRAPYLF.

The rearrangement links TRBV6-5 to TRBJ1-2; 8 bases are a match to TRBD1. CDR1 is MNHEY and CDR2 is SVGAGI in the germline V gene. The CDR3 totals 15 residues. Trimming removed 9 bases from V and 4 bases from J; junction bases left unmatched: 13. The CDR3 here is CASRGQGAKAYGYTF. In nucleotides, the CDR3 is TGTGCCAGTCGAGGACAGGGTGCTAAGGCCTATGGCTACACCTTC.

This clonotype was seen a few times. V is TRBV7-9 and J is TRBJ2-7, with D perhaps TRBD2 (5 bases). CDR1 and CDR2 from the germline V gene are SEHNR and FQNEAQ (reference sequence). CDR3 size: 15 residues. V shed 5 bases and J shed 5 bases, with 19 bases lying between them. CDR3 protein: CASSQPSSGKDEQYF. The CDR3 region has the DNA TGTGCCAGCAGCCAACCGAGTTCGGGGAAGGACGAGCAGTACTTC.

This clonotype was seen repeatedly, ten times or more. The chain joins TRBV7-9 to TRBJ2-5; 11 nucleotides agree with TRBD2. Germline CDR1 is SEHNR and CDR2 is FQNEAQ (reference sequence). The CDR3 length is 15 residues. Unmatched junction bases numbered 2, after V lost 1 base and J lost 4 bases. This CDR3 is CASSLELAGAETQYF. The DNA of the CDR3 is TGTGCCAGCAGCTTAGAACTAGCGGGGGCAGAGACCCAGTACTTC.

This sequence joins TRBV2 and TRBJ2-7; D gene uncertain. Deletions cut 9 bases from V and 0 bases from J, with 6 bases between. This CDR3 is 11 amino acids long. From germline, CDR1 is SNHLY and CDR2 FYNNEI. The CDR3 protein is CARPGSYEQYF. The CDR3 coding sequence is TGTGCCAGACCCGGCTCCTACGAGCAGTACTTC. The full variable domain, completed using reference TRBV2 and TRBJ2-7, is EPEVTQTPSHQVTQMGQEVILRCVPISNHLYFYWYRQILGQKVEFLVSFYNNEISEKSEIFDDQFSVERPDGSNFTLKIRSTKLEDSAMYFCARPGSYEQYFGPGTRLTVT.

CDR3 protein: CASSRDSTGEANVLTF. CDR3 DNA: TGTGCCAGCAGCCGAGATTCGACGGGGGAGGCCAACGTCCTGACTTTC. V is TRBV3-1 and J is TRBJ2-6, with a weak D call TRBD2 (6 bases). The CDR3 sequence is 16 residues long. Germline CDR1 and CDR2: LGHDT and YNNKEL (reference sequence). Trimming cost V 4 bases and J 6 bases, with 16 bases left between them.

Only a few counts were recorded for this clonotype. The chain carries TRBV4-3 and TRBJ2-2; maybe TRBD1 (6 bases). The V end lost 4 bases, the J end lost 7 bases, and 13 bases lay between the germline ends. The CDR3 loop spans 14 amino acids. Germline assignment: CDR1 LGHNA and CDR2 YSLEER. CDR3 sequence: CASSLQGVDGELFF. CDR3 nucleotide sequence: TGCGCCAGCAGCCTACAGGGTGTTGACGGGGAGCTGTTTTTT.

This clonotype was seen a handful of times. V is TRBV9 and J is TRBJ2-7, with D perhaps matching TRBD1 or TRBD2 (6 bases each). Germline V gives CDR1 SGDLS, CDR2 YYNGEE. The CDR3 loop spans 16 amino acids. Trimming removed 0 bases at V and 0 bases at J, with 13 bases between. The CDR3 here is CASSVGGGGSSYEQYF. Written as DNA, the CDR3 is TGTGCCAGCAGCGTAGGTGGAGGGGGGAGCTCCTACGAGCAGTACTTC. The variable domain in full, with the rest retrieved from reference TRBV9 and TRBJ2-7, is DSGVTQTPKHLITATGQRVTLRCSPRSGDLSVYWYQQSLDQGLQFLIQYYNGEERAKGNILERFSAQQFPDLHSELNLSSLELGDSALYFCASSVGGGGSSYEQYFGPGTRLTVT.

This clonotype occurred many times. DNA of the CDR3: TGTGCCAGCAGCGCCTTGGGCCCGGAGACCCAGTACTTC. Encoded protein: CASSALGPETQYF. The V call is TRBV7-9, the J call TRBJ2-5; no clear D gene. Germline lookup yields CDR1 SEHNR and CDR2 FQNEAQ (reference sequence). The CDR3 spans 13 residues. V was trimmed by 5 bases and J by 5 bases, leaving 12 bases between them.

As to this clonotype: A single base separates this from a much larger clone, so it may be a read error. This chain connects TRBV7-9 to TRBJ2-7; D gene uncertain. V was shortened by 5 bases and J by 3 bases, with 8 bases between the two germline ends. This CDR3 contains 12 residues. Germline V gene data show CDR1 as SEHNR and CDR2 as FQNEAQ (reference sequence). The CDR3 DNA follows: TGTGCCAGCAGCGCAGCTGTCTACGAGCAGTACTTC. It yields the protein CASSAAVYEQYF.

The table lists this clonotype with many counts. The junction departs from the called germline gene at one end, perhaps through a read error. The chain has TRBV7-9 and TRBJ1-2, with TRBD1 matching 7 bases. CDR3 length: 14 residues. Germline V gene lookup returns CDR1 SEHNR and CDR2 FQNEAQ (reference sequence). The DNA for the CDR3 is TGTGCCAGCAGCTCAACAAACAGGGGCTTGGGCTTCACCTTC. Protein: CASSSTNRGLGFTF.

This chain uses TRBV7-9 with TRBJ1-2; the match to TRBD1 covers 8 bases. The germline V gene encodes CDR1 SEHNR and CDR2 FQNEAQ (reference sequence). J was trimmed by 2 bases and V by 4 bases; bases with no gene match: 12. The CDR3 consists of 17 residues. The CDR3, as DNA: TGTGCCAGCAGCTCAATTTACCTGGGACAGGCGAACTATGGCTACACCTTC. Translated, it gives CASSSIYLGQANYGYTF.

This clonotype was picked up many times. V gene TRBV10-3 combines with J gene TRBJ1-5, with D perhaps matching TRBD1 (5 bases). CDR1 is ENHRY and CDR2 is SYGVKD in the germline V gene. V lost 8 bases and J 4 bases, leaving 15 bases between the germline ends. The CDR3 spans 14 residues. The CDR3 nucleotides are TGTGCCATCCGGGCGGGACTGAGAAATCAGCCCCAGCATTTT. Translated: CAIRAGLRNQPQHF.

This chain uses TRBV10-2 with TRBJ2-7; no definite D call. The CDR3 length is 13 residues. The germline V gene encodes CDR1 WSHSY and CDR2 SAAADI. V was cut by 6 bases and J by 3 bases, with 12 bases left in between. The CDR3 DNA reads TGCGCCAGCAGCCAACTCCCAAACTACGAGCAGTACTTC. This encodes CASSQLPNYEQYF.

V gene TRBV5-1 combines with J gene TRBJ1-4; D perhaps matches TRBD1 (5 bases). Trimming stripped 0 bases from V and 8 bases from J, with 14 bases between. This CDR3 is built from 15 residues. Germline V gene lookup returns CDR1 SGHRS and CDR2 YFSETQ. CDR3 in DNA: TGCGCCAGCAGCTTGGCCGGGGGTTCGAGCGAAAAACTGTTTTTT. This codes for CASSLAGGSSEKLFF. The whole variable domain, remainder taken from reference TRBV5-1 and TRBJ1-4, is KAGVTQTPRYLIKTRGQQVTLSCSPISGHRSVSWYQQTPGQGLQFLFEYFSETQRNKGNFPGRFSGRQFSNSRSEMNVSTLELGDSALYLCASSLAGGSSEKLFFGSGTQLSVL.

This clonotype was observed a handful of times. The genes are TRBV4-2 and TRBJ1-3; D is possibly TRBD1 (6 bases). V was cut by 3 bases and J by 4 bases, with 13 bases left in between. Germline lookup yields CDR1 LGHNA and CDR2 YNFKEQ. The CDR3 runs to 15 residues. The CDR3 loop is CASSQARTVGNTIYF. In nucleotides, the CDR3 is TGTGCCAGCAGCCAGGCCCGGACAGTCGGAAACACCATATATTTT.

This clonotype has at least ten counts. The V gene is TRBV4-3, the J gene TRBJ1-5; D is ambiguous. Germline CDR1 reads LGHNA; CDR2 reads YSLEER. This CDR3 is built from 15 residues. V was shortened by 0 bases and J by 4 bases, with 10 bases between the two germline ends. CDR3 sequence (DNA): TGCGCCAGCAGCCAAGATTCTGGCAGTAATCAGCCCCAGCATTTT. It specifies CASSQDSGSNQPQHF.

This clonotype was seen a handful of times. CDR3 amino acids: CASSPTGTKPYQPQHF. Here the CDR3 DNA reads TGTGCCAGCAGCCCCACAGGGACCAAACCCTATCAGCCCCAGCATTTT. The rearrangement uses TRBV27 and TRBJ1-5; perhaps TRBD1 as D (6 bases). The germline CDR1 and CDR2 sequences are MNHEY and SMNVEV (reference sequence). The CDR3 has 16 residues. Trimming removed 6 bases at V and 5 bases at J, with 20 bases between.

The CDR3 DNA reads TGTGCCAGCAGTCAGGGTCCGGGACTAGCGGGAGGGCCAGCCGAGCAGTACTTC. This encodes CASSQGPGLAGGPAEQYF. The chain couples TRBV12-3 or TRBV12-4 to TRBJ2-7; 16 bases map to TRBD2. The CDR3 runs to 18 residues. After removal of 5 bases from V and 6 bases from J, the junction contained 13 bases not matched to a gene.

Many counts were recorded for this clonotype. The V and J genes are TRBV29-1 and TRBJ1-5; 10 bases match TRBD1. This CDR3 has 15 residues. V trimming: 0 bases; J trimming: 4 bases; junction bases outside the gene matches: 3. Germline CDR1 is SQVTM and CDR2 is ANQGSEA. CDR3 residues: CSVEEGTGVNQPQHF. As DNA, the CDR3 is TGCAGCGTTGAAGAGGGGACAGGGGTTAATCAGCCCCAGCATTTT.

This chain uses TRBV29-1 with TRBJ2-7; unclear D gene. CDR3 length: 13 amino acids. The germline CDR1 and CDR2 sequences are SQVTM and ANQGSEA. The V gene lost 3 bases and the J gene lost 2 bases, with 11 bases spanning the gap. The CDR3 sequence: CSVETTATYEQYF. DNA for the CDR3: TGCAGCGTTGAGACGACGGCCACCTACGAGCAGTACTTC.